This record concerns one T cell receptor beta chain sequence. Trimming at V came to 0 bases and at J to 0 bases, leaving 5 bases not matched to a gene. Germline CDR1 and CDR2: SGHAT and FQNNGV. The CDR3 is made up of 18 amino acids. The data originate from a study of T cells in localized non-small cell lung cancer. This table comes from immunoSEQ multiplex PCR, and its TCRdb copy is limited to in-frame clones, with some not included. The sample has 10,000 to 15,000 clones, about 86% seen once. The rearrangement links TRBV11-2 to TRBJ2-3, with TRBD2 matching 11 bases. The sequencing used peripheral blood, collected before any cancer treatment. This receptor was obtained from a male donor at least 60 years old with stage III lung adenocarcinoma. The CDR3 sequence is CASSLDLRTSGSTDTQYF. For the CDR3, the DNA is TGTGCCAGCAGCTTAGATCTTAGGACTAGCGGGAGCACAGATACGCAGTATTTT.